These 17 T cell receptor beta chains were all obtained from the same sample, sequenced in a study of blood T cells in healthy people across ages (dated by TCRdb to between 2014 and 2017). The method behind the library was 5' RACE. The instrument given in TCRdb is Illumina HiSeq 2500. A second roughly 7 to 12 cycle PCR used a sample-barcoded 5' primer and a J-beta primer mix. TCRdb's own reprocessing of the public reads used fastp at Q25 and MiXCR and kept productive beta chains. Each entry is one CDR3 protein sequence, shown with its most common DNA and genes. The sample profile shows roughly 1.5 million distinct CDR3 sequences; about 45% of them were found once. The ten largest make up over 3.5% of the sample. Source material: blood. Receptor source: a woman aged 18 to 35 in good health.

The rearrangement uses TRBV15 and TRBJ2-1; D not certain. The length of the CDR3 is 15 residues. Germline values: CDR1 LNHNV, CDR2 YYDKDF (reference sequence). Deletions cut 0 bases from V and 9 bases from J, with 15 bases between. The CDR3 protein is CATSRDLFVVGEQFF. The CDR3 DNA reads TGTGCCACCAGCAGAGATCTTTTCGTGGTCGGTGAGCAGTTCTTC.

This chain uses TRBV7-9 with TRBJ1-4; D ambiguous. CDR3 length: 14 amino acids. Germline assignment: CDR1 SEHNR and CDR2 FQNEAQ (reference sequence). The V and J ends lost 2 bases and 7 bases respectively, with 11 bases between them. The CDR3 reads CASSLRASSEKLFF. CDR3 nucleotide sequence: TGTGCCAGCAGCTTAAGGGCCAGCAGTGAAAAACTGTTTTTT.

This clonotype was seen more than once but under ten times. This rearrangement joins TRBV6-6 to TRBJ2-5, with 9 bases aligning to TRBD2. Germline V gene lookup returns CDR1 MNHNY and CDR2 SVGAGI (reference sequence). V lost 6 bases to trimming and J lost 5 bases; unmatched junction nucleotides: 7. There are 14 residues in the CDR3. The DNA of the CDR3 is TGTGCCAGCAGATCCACTAGCGGGCAGGAGACCCAGTACTTC. Protein: CASRSTSGQETQYF.

This sequence joins TRBV30 and TRBJ2-1, with 10 bases matching TRBD1. J was trimmed by 8 bases and V by 0 bases; bases with no gene match: 4. Germline CDR1 and CDR2: GTSNPN and SVGIG (reference sequence). This CDR3 is built from 14 residues. CDR3 in amino acids: CAWSVGTGVDEQFF. The DNA of the CDR3 is TGTGCCTGGAGTGTTGGGACAGGGGTCGATGAGCAGTTCTTC.

This clonotype came up a few times. This chain links TRBV25-1 with TRBJ1-6; D perhaps matches TRBD1 (6 bases). CDR3 length equals 13 residues. Between the trimmed V and J ends, which lost 4 bases and 6 bases, there was a span of 7 bases. Germline V gives CDR1 MGHDK, CDR2 SYGVNS. CDR3 bases: TGTGCCAGCAGTGGGACAGCTAATTCACCCCTCCACTTT. This encodes CASSGTANSPLHF.

The chain has TRBV7-2 and TRBJ1-2, with unresolved D. The V end lost 1 base, the J end lost 0 bases, and 9 bases lay between the germline ends. Germline V CDR1 and CDR2: SGHTA, FQGNSA. The CDR3 has 15 amino acids. CDR3 in amino acids: CASSLVGGTNYGYTF. DNA of the CDR3: TGTGCCAGCAGCTTAGTCGGAGGGACTAACTATGGCTACACCTTC. The variable domain in full, with the rest retrieved from reference TRBV7-2 and TRBJ1-2, is GAGVSQSPSNKVTEKGKDVELRCDPISGHTALYWYRQSLGQGLEFLIYFQGNSAPDKSGLPSDRFSAERTGGSVSTLTIQRTQQEDSAVYLCASSLVGGTNYGYTFGSGTRLTVV.

This clonotype was counted only a few times. This chain connects TRBV4-3 to TRBJ2-7; D unresolved. This CDR3 has 14 amino acids. V shed 3 bases and J shed 6 bases, with 15 bases lying between them. Germline CDR1 and CDR2: LGHNA and YSLEER. The CDR3: CASSHPGRVREQYF. CDR3 in DNA: TGCGCCAGCAGCCACCCAGGAAGGGTTCGCGAGCAGTACTTC.

This clonotype was counted a few times. J is TRBJ2-1 and V is TRBV27, with unresolved D. The CDR3 covers 15 residues. The ends were cut back, 2 bases at V and 4 bases at J, with 12 bases in the middle. From germline, CDR1 is MNHEY and CDR2 SMNVEV (reference sequence). CDR3 in amino acids: CASSLTESQYNEQFF. In nucleotides, the CDR3 is TGTGCCAGCAGTTTAACCGAGTCCCAGTACAATGAGCAGTTCTTC.

This chain links TRBV29-1 with TRBJ2-7; D might be TRBD2 (7 bases). The germline V gene has CDR1 SQVTM and CDR2 ANQGSEA. The ends were cut back, 3 bases at V and 5 bases at J, with 23 bases in the middle. CDR3 length: 16 residues. The CDR3 DNA follows: TGCAGCGTTGAGGAAGGAGGCGGGGGCTCTTACAACGAGCAGTACTTC. Translation: CSVEEGGGGSYNEQYF.

The chain has TRBV4-3 and TRBJ1-2; D not certain. V was shortened by 3 bases and J by 5 bases, with 16 bases between the two germline ends. Germline V lookup: CDR1 LGHNA, CDR2 YSLEER. CDR3 length equals 15 residues. The chain's CDR3 is CASSQQEGQTYGYTF. In nucleotides, the CDR3 is TGCGCCAGCAGCCAGCAAGAAGGGCAAACGTATGGCTACACCTTC.

V gene TRBV4-3 combines with J gene TRBJ1-1, with a possible D match to TRBD1 (5 bases). The CDR3 is 14 amino acids. In germline, CDR1 is LGHNA, CDR2 YSLEER. V was clipped by 4 bases and J by 10 bases, with 19 bases between them. CDR3 nucleotide sequence: TGCGCCAGCAGCCGGAAAAGACGGGGACCCGGAGCTTTCTTT. It is translated as CASSRKRRGPGAFF.

Of note for this clonotype: Sequence at one end of the junction differs from germline and may be a read error. The chain couples TRBV12-3 or TRBV12-4 to TRBJ2-1; unclear D gene. The CDR3 length is 16 residues. CDR3 protein: CANSLEAGPSHNEQFF. CDR3 coding DNA: TGTGCCAACAGTTTAGAGGCCGGACCAAGCCACAATGAGCAGTTCTTC.

As DNA, the CDR3 is TGTGCCAGCAGCGTAGGCAGGGACGAGACCCAGTACTTC. Translated, it gives CASSVGRDETQYF. The chain couples TRBV9 to TRBJ2-5; perhaps D is TRBD1 or TRBD2 (5 bases each). V was cut by 0 bases and J by 5 bases, with 8 bases left in between. In germline, CDR1 is SGDLS, CDR2 YYNGEE. The CDR3 loop spans 13 amino acids.

The chain uses TRBV6-2 or TRBV6-3 and TRBJ2-1; maybe TRBD2 (6 bases). The germline gives CDR1 MNHEY, CDR2 SVGEGT. V was clipped by 0 bases and J by 3 bases, with 15 bases between them. This CDR3 is built from 17 residues. The CDR3 spells CASSYSEPGLVYNEQFF. CDR3 nucleotides: TGTGCCAGCAGTTACTCAGAACCGGGACTGGTCTACAATGAGCAGTTCTTC.

This clonotype was seen a handful of times. This chain links TRBV29-1 with TRBJ2-5, with TRBD1 matching 11 bases. The CDR3 covers 14 residues. In germline, CDR1 is SQVTM, CDR2 ANQGSEA. The trim removed 4 bases at V and 5 bases at J, leaving 6 bases unmatched. CDR3 DNA sequence: TGCAGCGTTGGAGGACAGGGGGCTTTCGAGACCCAGTACTTC. Translation gives CSVGGQGAFETQYF.

About this clonotype itself: A much bigger clone sits one base away, suggesting this may be a read error. The chain recombines TRBV24-1 with TRBJ2-3; D gene ambiguous. This CDR3 is 12 amino acids long. Germline CDR1 reads KGHDR; CDR2 reads SFDVKD. The CDR3 nucleotides read TGTGCCACCAGGGATTTATCAGATACGCAGTATTTT. Residues: CATRDLSDTQYF.

This clonotype came up many times. The J gene is TRBJ2-1, the V gene TRBV27; D is unclear. Germline CDR1 reads MNHEY; CDR2 reads SMNVEV (reference sequence). V was cut by 2 bases and J by 6 bases, with 5 bases left in between. CDR3 size: 12 residues. CDR3 sequence reads: CASSLIGNEQFF. The CDR3 nucleotides are TGTGCCAGCAGTTTAATCGGCAATGAGCAGTTCTTC.